Below, 12 T cell receptor beta chains from the same sample are listed, as sequenced in a study of T-cell reconstitution after alpha-beta-depleted transplantation in children. As it was prepared, the TCRbeta library received unique molecular identifiers. TCRdb redid the calling of the PCR reads with MiXCR, one entry per CDR3 protein. The repertoire consists of 490,000 or so distinct CDR3 sequences, with around 12% occurring once and the leading ten covering 5% to 6%. Specimen: PBMCs from the stem cell graft donor, collected from the stem cell graft. Receptor source: a human donor who donated a stem cell graft to a child with combined immunodeficiency.

V is TRBV28 and J is TRBJ1-2; TRBD1 aligns across 8 bases. The ends lost 8 bases at V and 4 bases at J; junction bases unmatched: 12. Per the germline V gene, CDR1 is MDHEN and CDR2 is SYDVKM. The CDR3 covers 15 residues. In DNA form, the CDR3 reads TGTGCCAGCGACCAGGGGGCATCTGCCGGCTATGGCTACACCTTC. Its protein product is CASDQGASAGYGYTF.

This clonotype was counted only a few times. The chain recombines TRBV2 with TRBJ1-3; D is unclear. Germline-derived CDR1 and CDR2 are SNHLY and FYNNEI. V shed 0 bases and J shed 3 bases, with 9 bases lying between them. The CDR3 spans 15 residues. DNA for the CDR3: TGTGCCAGCAGTGAAGCTCCAAGGGTTGGAAACACCATATATTTT. It translates to CASSEAPRVGNTIYF.

The gene calls are TRBV28 and TRBJ2-3; TRBD1 matches 7 bases. The CDR3 runs 15 residues. V lost 6 bases, J lost 2 bases, and 8 bases stayed unmatched. CDR1 MDHEN and CDR2 SYDVKM come from the germline V gene. In DNA, the CDR3 is TGTGCCAGCAGCCCCCAGGGGGTCCACACAGATACGCAGTATTTT. Protein sequence: CASSPQGVHTDTQYF.

In this sample, this clonotype turned up a few times. The chain has TRBV7-9 and TRBJ2-7; 7 positions match TRBD2. Germline V gene data show CDR1 as SEHNR and CDR2 as FQNEAQ (reference sequence). The trim removed 0 bases at V and 2 bases at J, leaving 7 bases unmatched. The CDR3 totals 16 residues. The CDR3 reads CASSLAPGGSAYEQYF. The DNA for the CDR3 is TGTGCCAGCAGCTTAGCGCCCGGGGGGTCGGCCTACGAGCAGTACTTC.

The chain has TRBV5-1 and TRBJ1-1; 7 nucleotides match TRBD1. Unmatched junction bases numbered 6, after V lost 4 bases and J lost 0 bases. The CDR3 length is 15 residues. Germline CDR1 and CDR2: SGHRS and YFSETQ. The DNA of the CDR3 is TGCGCCAGCAGCCACGGACAGGACATGAACACTGAAGCTTTCTTT. Translation: CASSHGQDMNTEAFF.

J is TRBJ2-1 and V is TRBV4-3, with TRBD2 matching 7 bases. The CDR3 is 17 residues long. Germline V gene data show CDR1 as LGHNA and CDR2 as YSLEER. With V trimmed by 0 bases and J by 5 bases, 10 bases remained unmatched. The CDR3 DNA reads as TGCGCCAGCAGCCAAGATGTCCGGGACTACCCGGACAATGAGCAGTTCTTC. This encodes CASSQDVRDYPDNEQFF.

There are a few counts of this clonotype. The J gene is TRBJ2-7, the V gene TRBV21-1; the table's D call, TRBD2, was not checked against the DNA. TRBV21-1 is shown as a pseudogene. The CDR3 contains 17 residues. CDR3 coding DNA: TGTGCCAGCAGCAAAGTCGCCAGGACTAGCGGGATTTACGAGCAGTACTTC. Translated, it gives CASSKVARTSGIYEQYF.

The chain recombines TRBV6-5 with TRBJ1-2, with TRBD1 as a possible D gene (5 bases). Trimming removed 4 bases from V and 8 bases from J, with 17 bases in between. The CDR3 contains 14 residues. Looked up from germline, CDR1 is MNHEY and CDR2 is SVGAGI. For the CDR3, the DNA is TGTGCCAGCAGTTCTCACCTCAGGGATTCAGGCTACACCTTC. Its protein product is CASSSHLRDSGYTF.

The J gene is TRBJ2-7, the V gene TRBV4-3, with 7 bases lining up with TRBD2. Germline V gene data show CDR1 as LGHNA and CDR2 as YSLEER. Trimming cost V 0 bases and J 2 bases; bases outside gene matches: 7. The CDR3 is 16 residues long. In nucleotides, the CDR3 is TGCGCCAGCAGCCAAGATCCTATCGGGAGGACCTACGAGCAGTACTTC. This translates into CASSQDPIGRTYEQYF.

This clonotype was observed at least ten times. The chain is built from TRBV13 and TRBJ2-1; weak D call: TRBD1 (6 bases). CDR3 length: 15 amino acids. CDR1 and CDR2 (germline): PRHDT, FYEKMQ (reference sequence). The V and J ends lost 0 bases and 4 bases respectively, with 10 bases between them. CDR3 nucleotides: TGTGCCAGCAGCTTAGGGACAGGAGGTTACAATGAGCAGTTCTTC. Protein: CASSLGTGGYNEQFF. The full variable domain, in which reference TRBV13 and TRBJ2-1 provide the parts outside the CDR3, is AAGVIQSPRHLIKEKRETATLKCYPIPRHDTVYWYQQGPGQDPQFLISFYEKMQSDKGSIPDRFSAQQFSDYHSELNMSSLELGDSALYFCASSLGTGGYNEQFFGPGTRLTVL.

This sequence joins TRBV29-1 and TRBJ2-2; 7 nucleotides match TRBD2. The length of the CDR3 is 14 residues. Trimming at V came to 0 bases and at J to 3 bases, leaving 1 base not matched to a gene. Germline V lookup: CDR1 SQVTM, CDR2 ANQGSEA. CDR3 sequence: CSVEDGGDTGELFF. The CDR3 bases are TGCAGCGTTGAAGATGGGGGGGACACCGGGGAGCTGTTTTTT.

The genes are TRBV12-3 or TRBV12-4 and TRBJ2-1; no reliable D call. The CDR3 sequence is 19 residues long. V lost 4 bases and J 6 bases, leaving 28 bases between the germline ends. CDR3 nucleotide sequence: TGTGCCAGCAGTTCTCAAGTCCTCCGACTGATGGGGAAGCTCAATGAGCAGTTCTTC. Translated: CASSSQVLRLMGKLNEQFF.